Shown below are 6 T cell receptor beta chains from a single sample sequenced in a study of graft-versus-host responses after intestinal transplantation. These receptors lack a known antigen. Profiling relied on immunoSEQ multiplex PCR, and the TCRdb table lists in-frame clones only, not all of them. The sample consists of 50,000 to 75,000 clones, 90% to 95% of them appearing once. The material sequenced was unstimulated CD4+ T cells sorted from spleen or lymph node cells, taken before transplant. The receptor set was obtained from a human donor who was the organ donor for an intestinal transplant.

CDR3 sequence: CASSLRGGTSGGAGNEQFF. The CDR3 DNA sequence: TGTGCCAGCAGCCTCCGTGGAGGGACTAGCGGGGGGGCCGGGAATGAGCAGTTCTTC. V gene TRBV7-2 combines with J gene TRBJ2-1; TRBD2 agrees at 16 bases. Germline lookup yields CDR1 SGHTA and CDR2 FQGNSA. V was clipped by 5 bases and J by 7 bases; unmatched bases: 14. The CDR3 is 19 amino acids.

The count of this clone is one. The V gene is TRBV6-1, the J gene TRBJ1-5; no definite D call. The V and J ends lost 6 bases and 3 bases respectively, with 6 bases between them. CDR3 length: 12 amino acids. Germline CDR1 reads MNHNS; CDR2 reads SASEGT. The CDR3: CASRALNQPQHF. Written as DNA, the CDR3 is TGTGCCAGCAGGGCACTCAATCAGCCCCAGCATTTT.

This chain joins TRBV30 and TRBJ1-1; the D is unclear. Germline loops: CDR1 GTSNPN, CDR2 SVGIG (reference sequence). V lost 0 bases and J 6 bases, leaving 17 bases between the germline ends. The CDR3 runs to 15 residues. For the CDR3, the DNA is TGTGCCTGGAGTGTACTAGGGTCGGGGAGTCCTGAAGCTTTCTTT. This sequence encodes CAWSVLGSGSPEAFF.

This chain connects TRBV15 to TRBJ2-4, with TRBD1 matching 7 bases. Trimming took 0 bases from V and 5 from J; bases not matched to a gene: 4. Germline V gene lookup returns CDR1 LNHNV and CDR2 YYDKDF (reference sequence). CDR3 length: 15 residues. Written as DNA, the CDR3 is TGTGCCACCAGCAGAGACGGACAGGCTGAAAACATTCAGTACTTC. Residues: CATSRDGQAENIQYF.

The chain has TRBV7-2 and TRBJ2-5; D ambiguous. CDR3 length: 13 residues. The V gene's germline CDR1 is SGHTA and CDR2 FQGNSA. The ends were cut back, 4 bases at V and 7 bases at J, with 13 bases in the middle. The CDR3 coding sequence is TGTGCCAGCAGCTACCAAAGGTCGTTGACCCAGTACTTC. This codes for CASSYQRSLTQYF.

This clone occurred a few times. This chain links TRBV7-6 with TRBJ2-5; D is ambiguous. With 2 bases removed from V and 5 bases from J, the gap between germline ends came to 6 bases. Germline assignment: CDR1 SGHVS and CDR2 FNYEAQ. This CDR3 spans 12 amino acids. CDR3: CASSLIGETQYF. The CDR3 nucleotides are TGTGCCAGCAGCTTAATCGGCGAGACCCAGTACTTC.